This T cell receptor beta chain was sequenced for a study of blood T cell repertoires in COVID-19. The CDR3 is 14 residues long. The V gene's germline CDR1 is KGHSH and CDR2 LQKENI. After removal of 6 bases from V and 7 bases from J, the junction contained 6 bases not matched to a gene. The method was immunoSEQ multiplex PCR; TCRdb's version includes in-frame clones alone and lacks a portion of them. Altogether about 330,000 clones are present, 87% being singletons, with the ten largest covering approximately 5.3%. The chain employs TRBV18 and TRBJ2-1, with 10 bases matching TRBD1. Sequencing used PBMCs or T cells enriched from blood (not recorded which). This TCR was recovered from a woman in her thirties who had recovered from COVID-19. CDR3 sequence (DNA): TGTGCCAGCTCGCCGACAGGGGGCTTAAATGAGCAGTTCTTC. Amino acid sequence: CASSPTGGLNEQFF.